This paragraph covers one TCR beta chain sequence. This record comes from a study of T cell responses to AZD1222 COVID-19 vaccine. V dropped 0 bases and J dropped 3 bases, with 9 bases sitting between them. Germline values: CDR1 LGHNA, CDR2 YNFKEQ. This CDR3 has 15 residues. Sequenced by immunoSEQ multiplex PCR; TCRdb stores in-frame clones only, minus some. The repertoire has approximately 100,000 clones, approximately 88% of them found once; the top ten carry 20% to 25%. The gene calls are TRBV4-2 and TRBJ1-5, with D unclear. The material sequenced was peripheral blood, taken on day 0 of AZD1222 vaccination. The source of this sequence is an adult in good health. CDR3 in amino acids: CASSQDWALNQPQHF. The CDR3 DNA sequence: TGTGCCAGCAGCCAAGATTGGGCCCTCAATCAGCCCCAGCATTTT.